This T cell receptor beta chain derives from a study of cytomegalovirus exposure and HLA in healthy donors. CDR1 is SGHRS, CDR2 YFSETQ, per germline. Trimming pared 4 bases from V and 1 base from J, leaving 29 bases between. The CDR3 spans 20 residues. Only one count was recorded for this clone. What it binds is not known. Repertoires were generated with immunoSEQ multiplex PCR, while TCRdb's copy carries only in-frame clones and drops some. Of around 150,000 clones in the sample, roughly 84% were seen once. Study conclusions and caveats: Subsequent analysis showed first-cohort TCR clusters tending to co-occur in some 110 validation repertoires.

The chain recombines TRBV5-1 with TRBJ1-2; maybe TRBD1 (6 bases). The receptor was isolated from a man aged 25-40 years in good health and CMV-seropositive. Sequencing was performed on PBMCs. The CDR3 DNA is TGCGCCAGCAGCACCGACTTCCGGACGGACAGCTTAGAACATAACTATGGCTACACCTTC. This encodes CASSTDFRTDSLEHNYGYTF.